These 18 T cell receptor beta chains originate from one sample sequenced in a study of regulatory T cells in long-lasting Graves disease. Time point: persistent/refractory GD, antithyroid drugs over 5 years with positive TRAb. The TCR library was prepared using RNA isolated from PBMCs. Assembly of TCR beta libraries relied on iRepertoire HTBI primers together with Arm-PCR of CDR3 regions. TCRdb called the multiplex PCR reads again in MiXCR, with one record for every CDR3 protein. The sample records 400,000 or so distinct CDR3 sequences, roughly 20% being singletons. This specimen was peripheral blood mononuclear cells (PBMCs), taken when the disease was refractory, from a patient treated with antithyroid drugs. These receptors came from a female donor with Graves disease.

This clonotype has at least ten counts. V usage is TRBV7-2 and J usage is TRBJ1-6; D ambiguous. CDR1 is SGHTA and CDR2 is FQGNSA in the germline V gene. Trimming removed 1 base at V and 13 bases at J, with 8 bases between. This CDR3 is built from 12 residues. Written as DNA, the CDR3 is TGTGCCAGCAGCTTAGTACCAAACCCCCTCCACTTT. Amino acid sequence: CASSLVPNPLHF.

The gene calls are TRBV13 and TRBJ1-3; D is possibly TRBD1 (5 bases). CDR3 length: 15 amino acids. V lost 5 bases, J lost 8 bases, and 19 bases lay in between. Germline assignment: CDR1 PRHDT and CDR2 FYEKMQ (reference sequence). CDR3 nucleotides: TGTGCCAGCAGCCTACCTGGGACCGGGAGAGACACCATATATTTT. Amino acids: CASSLPGTGRDTIYF.

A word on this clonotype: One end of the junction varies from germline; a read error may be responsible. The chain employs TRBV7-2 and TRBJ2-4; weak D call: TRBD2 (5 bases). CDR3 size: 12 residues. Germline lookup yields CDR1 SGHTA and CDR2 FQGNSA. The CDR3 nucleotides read TGTGCCAGCAGCCTACCGACTACCCCGCGGTTCTTC. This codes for CASSLPTTPRFF.

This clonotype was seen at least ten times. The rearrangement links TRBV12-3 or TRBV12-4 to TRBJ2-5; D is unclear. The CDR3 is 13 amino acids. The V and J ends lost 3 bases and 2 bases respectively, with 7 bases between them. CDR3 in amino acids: CASSFGRQETQYF. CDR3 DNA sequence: TGTGCCAGCAGTTTCGGTAGGCAAGAGACCCAGTACTTC.

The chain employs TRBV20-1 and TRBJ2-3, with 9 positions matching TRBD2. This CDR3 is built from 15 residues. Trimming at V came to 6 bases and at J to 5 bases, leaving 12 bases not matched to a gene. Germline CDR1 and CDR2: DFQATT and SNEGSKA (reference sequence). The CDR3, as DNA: TGCAGTGCACCGACTAGCGGATGGGGAGGAGATACGCAGTATTTT. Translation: CSAPTSGWGGDTQYF.

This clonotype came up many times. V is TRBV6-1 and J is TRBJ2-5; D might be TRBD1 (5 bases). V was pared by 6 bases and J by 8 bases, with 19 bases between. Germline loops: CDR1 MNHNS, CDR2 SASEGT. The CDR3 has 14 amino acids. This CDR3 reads CASRQQGHLGTQYF. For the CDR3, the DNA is TGTGCCAGCAGACAGCAGGGCCATTTAGGAACCCAGTACTTC.

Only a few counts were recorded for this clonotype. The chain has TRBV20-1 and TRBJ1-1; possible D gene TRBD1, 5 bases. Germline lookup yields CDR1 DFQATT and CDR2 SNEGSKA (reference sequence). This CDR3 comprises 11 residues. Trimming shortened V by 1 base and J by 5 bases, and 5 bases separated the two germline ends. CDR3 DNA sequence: TGCAGTGCTAGAGGACAGACTGAAGCTTTCTTT. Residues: CSARGQTEAFF.

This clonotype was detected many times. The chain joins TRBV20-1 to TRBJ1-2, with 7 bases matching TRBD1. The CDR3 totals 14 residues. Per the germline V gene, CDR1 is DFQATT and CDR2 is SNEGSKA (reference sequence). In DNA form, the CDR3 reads TGCAGCACTACAATCAACAGGGGAAACTATGGCTACACCTTC. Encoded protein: CSTTINRGNYGYTF.

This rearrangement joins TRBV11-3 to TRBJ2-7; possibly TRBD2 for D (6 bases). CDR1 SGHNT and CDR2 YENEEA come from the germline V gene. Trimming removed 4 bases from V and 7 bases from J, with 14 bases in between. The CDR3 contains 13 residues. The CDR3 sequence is CASSWTTTGEQYF. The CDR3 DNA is TGTGCCAGCAGCTGGACTACCACCGGGGAGCAGTACTTC.

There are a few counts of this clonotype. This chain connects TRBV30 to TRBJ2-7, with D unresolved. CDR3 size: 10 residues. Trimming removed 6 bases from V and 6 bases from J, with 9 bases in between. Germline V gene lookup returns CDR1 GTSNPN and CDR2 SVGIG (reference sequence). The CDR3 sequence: CACGSLEQYF. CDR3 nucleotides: TGTGCCTGTGGATCCCTCGAGCAGTACTTC.

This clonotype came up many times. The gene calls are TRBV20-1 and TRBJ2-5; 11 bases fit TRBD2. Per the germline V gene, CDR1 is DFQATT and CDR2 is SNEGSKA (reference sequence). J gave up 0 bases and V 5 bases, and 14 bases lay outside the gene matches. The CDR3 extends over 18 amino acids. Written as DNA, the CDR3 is TGCAGTGCTGGAATAGAGCTAGCGGGAGGATCGTACCAAGAGACCCAGTACTTC. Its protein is CSAGIELAGGSYQETQYF.

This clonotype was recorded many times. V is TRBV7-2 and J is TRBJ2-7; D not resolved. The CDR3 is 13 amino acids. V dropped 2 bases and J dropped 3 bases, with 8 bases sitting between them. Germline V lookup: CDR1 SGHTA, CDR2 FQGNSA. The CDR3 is CASSLMVGYEQYF. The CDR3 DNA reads TGTGCCAGCAGCTTAATGGTCGGCTACGAGCAGTACTTC.

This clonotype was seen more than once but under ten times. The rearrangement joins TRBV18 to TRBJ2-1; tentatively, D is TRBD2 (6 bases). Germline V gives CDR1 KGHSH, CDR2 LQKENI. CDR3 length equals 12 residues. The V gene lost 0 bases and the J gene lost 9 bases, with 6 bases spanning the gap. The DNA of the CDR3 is TGTGCCAGCTCACCACCGGGACTTGAGCAGTTCTTC. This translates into CASSPPGLEQFF. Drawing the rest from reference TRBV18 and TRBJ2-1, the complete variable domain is NAGVMQNPRHLVRRRGQEARLRCSPMKGHSHVYWYRQLPEEGLKFMVYLQKENIIDESGMPKERFSAEFPKEGPSILRIQQVVRGDSAAYFCASSPPGLEQFFGPGTRLTVL.

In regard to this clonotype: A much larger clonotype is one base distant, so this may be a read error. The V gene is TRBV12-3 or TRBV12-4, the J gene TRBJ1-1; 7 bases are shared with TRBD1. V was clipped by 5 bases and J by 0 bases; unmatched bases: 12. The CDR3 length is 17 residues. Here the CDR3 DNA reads TGTGCCAGCAGTATCCCGAATACAGGGGTATTGAACACTGAAGCTTTCTTT. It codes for CASSIPNTGVLNTEAFF.

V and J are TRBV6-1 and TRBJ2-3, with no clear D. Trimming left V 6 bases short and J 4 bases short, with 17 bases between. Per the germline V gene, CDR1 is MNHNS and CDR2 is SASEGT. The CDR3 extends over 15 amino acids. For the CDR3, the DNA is TGTGCCAGCAGCTCCACCCCCGGGCCTCCAGATACGCAGTATTTT. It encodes CASSSTPGPPDTQYF.

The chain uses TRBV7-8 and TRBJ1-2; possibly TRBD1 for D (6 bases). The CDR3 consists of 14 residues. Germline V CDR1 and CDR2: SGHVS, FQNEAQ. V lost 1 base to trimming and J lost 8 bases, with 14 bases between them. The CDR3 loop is CASSLDEGERGYTF. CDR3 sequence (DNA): TGTGCCAGCAGCTTAGACGAGGGGGAGAGGGGCTACACCTTC.

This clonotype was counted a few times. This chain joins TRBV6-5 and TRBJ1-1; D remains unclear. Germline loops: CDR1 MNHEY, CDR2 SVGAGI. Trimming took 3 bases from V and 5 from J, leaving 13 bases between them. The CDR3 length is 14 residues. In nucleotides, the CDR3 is TGTGCCAGCAGTTATCTCAGCCCGGGGACTGAAGCTTTCTTT. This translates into CASSYLSPGTEAFF.

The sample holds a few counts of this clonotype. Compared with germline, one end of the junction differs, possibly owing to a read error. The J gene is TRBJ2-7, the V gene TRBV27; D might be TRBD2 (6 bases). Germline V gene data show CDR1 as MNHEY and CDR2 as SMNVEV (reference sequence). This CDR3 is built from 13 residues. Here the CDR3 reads CASSLFGGYEQYF. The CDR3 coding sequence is TGTGCCAGCAGCTTATTCGGGGGCTACGAGCAGTACTTC.